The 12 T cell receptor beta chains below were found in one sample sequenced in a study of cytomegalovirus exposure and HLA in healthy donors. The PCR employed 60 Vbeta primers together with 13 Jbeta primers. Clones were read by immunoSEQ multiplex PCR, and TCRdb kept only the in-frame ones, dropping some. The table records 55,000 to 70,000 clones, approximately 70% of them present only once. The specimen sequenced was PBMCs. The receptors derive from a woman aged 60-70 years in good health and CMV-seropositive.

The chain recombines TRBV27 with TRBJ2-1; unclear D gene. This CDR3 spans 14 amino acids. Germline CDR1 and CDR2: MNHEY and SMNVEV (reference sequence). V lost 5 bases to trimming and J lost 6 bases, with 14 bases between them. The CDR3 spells CASSPPTTVNEQFF. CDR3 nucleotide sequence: TGTGCCAGCAGTCCACCAACCACAGTCAATGAGCAGTTCTTC.

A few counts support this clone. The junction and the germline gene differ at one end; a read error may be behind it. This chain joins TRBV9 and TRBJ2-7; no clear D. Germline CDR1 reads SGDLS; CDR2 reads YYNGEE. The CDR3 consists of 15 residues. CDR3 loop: CSSSVEQVPSYEQYF. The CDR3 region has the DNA TGTTCCAGCAGCGTAGAGCAAGTGCCCTCCTACGAGCAGTACTTC.

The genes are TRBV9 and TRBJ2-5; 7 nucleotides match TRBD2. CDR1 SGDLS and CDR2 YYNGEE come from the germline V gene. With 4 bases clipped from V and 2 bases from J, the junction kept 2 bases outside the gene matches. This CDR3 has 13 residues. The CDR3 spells CASSPGLQETQYF. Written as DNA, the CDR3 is TGTGCCAGCAGCCCGGGACTACAAGAGACCCAGTACTTC.

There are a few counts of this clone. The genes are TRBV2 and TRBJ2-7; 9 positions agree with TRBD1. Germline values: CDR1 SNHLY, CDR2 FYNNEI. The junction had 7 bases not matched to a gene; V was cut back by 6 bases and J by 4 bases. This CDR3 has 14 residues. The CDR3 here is CASRGRTGEYEQYF. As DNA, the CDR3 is TGTGCCAGCAGGGGAAGGACAGGGGAGTACGAGCAGTACTTC.

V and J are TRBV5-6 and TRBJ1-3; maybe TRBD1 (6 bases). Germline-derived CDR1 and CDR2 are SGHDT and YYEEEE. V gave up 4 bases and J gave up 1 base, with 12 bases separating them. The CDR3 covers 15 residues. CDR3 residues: CASSPTRGSGNTIYF. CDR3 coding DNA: TGTGCCAGCAGCCCCACGAGGGGGTCTGGAAACACCATATATTTT.

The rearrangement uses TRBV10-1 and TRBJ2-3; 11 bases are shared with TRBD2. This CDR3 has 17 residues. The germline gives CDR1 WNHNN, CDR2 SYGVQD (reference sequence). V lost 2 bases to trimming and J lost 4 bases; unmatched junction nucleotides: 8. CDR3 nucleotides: TGCGCCAGCAGTGAGCAAAGGACTAGCGGGTCAGCAGATACGCAGTATTTT. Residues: CASSEQRTSGSADTQYF.

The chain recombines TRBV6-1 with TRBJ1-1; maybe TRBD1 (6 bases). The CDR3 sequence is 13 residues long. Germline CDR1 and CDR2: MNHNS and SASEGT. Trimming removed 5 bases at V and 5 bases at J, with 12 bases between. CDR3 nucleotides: TGTGCCAGCAGTCCAGGGGAGAGAACTGAAGCTTTCTTT. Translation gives CASSPGERTEAFF.

CDR3 coding DNA: TGTGCCAGCAGCCGGGACAGGGGATCACCCCTCCACTTT. This translates into CASSRDRGSPLHF. This chain joins TRBV5-6 and TRBJ1-6; TRBD1 aligns across 10 bases. CDR3 length: 13 amino acids. Germline V gene data show CDR1 as SGHDT and CDR2 as YYEEEE. The V segment lost 4 bases and the J segment 10 bases; nucleotides outside the gene matches: 2. Full variable domain (rest looked up from reference TRBV5-6 and TRBJ1-6): DAGVTQSPTHLIKTRGQQVTLRCSPKSGHDTVSWYQQALGQGPQFIFQYYEEEERQRGNFPDRFSGHQFPNYSSELNVNALLLGDSALYLCASSRDRGSPLHFGNGTRLTVT.

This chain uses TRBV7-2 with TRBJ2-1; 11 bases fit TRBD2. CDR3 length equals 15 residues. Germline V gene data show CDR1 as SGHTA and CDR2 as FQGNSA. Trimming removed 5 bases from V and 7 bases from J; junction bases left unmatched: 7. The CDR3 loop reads CASSPLAGGGNEQFF. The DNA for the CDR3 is TGTGCCAGCAGCCCCCTAGCGGGGGGAGGGAATGAGCAGTTCTTC. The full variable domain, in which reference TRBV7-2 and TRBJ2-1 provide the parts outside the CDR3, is GAGVSQSPSNKVTEKGKDVELRCDPISGHTALYWYRQSLGQGLEFLIYFQGNSAPDKSGLPSDRFSAERTGGSVSTLTIQRTQQEDSAVYLCASSPLAGGGNEQFFGPGTRLTVL.

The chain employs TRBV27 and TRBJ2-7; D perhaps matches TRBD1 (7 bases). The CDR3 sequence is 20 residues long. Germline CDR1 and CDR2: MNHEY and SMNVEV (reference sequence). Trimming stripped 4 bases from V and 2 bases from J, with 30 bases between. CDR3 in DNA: TGTGCCAGCAGTTGGGAGGCCTCCGGGACAGCCCAAGTACTTACCTACGAGCAGTACTTC. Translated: CASSWEASGTAQVLTYEQYF.

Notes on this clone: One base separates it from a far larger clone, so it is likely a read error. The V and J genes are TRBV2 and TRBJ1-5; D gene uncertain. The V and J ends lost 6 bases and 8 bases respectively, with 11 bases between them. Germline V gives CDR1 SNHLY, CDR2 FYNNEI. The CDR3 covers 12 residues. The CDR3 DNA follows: TGTGCCAGCAGGGCCTTCCCGAAGCCCCAGCATTTT. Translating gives CASRAFPKPQHF.

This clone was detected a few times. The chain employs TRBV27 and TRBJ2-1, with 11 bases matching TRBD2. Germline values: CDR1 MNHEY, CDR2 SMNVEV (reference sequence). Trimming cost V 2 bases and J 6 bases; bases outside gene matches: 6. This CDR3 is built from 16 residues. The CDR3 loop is CASSLRLAGGFNEQFF. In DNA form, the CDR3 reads TGTGCCAGCAGTTTACGTCTAGCGGGGGGTTTCAATGAGCAGTTCTTC.